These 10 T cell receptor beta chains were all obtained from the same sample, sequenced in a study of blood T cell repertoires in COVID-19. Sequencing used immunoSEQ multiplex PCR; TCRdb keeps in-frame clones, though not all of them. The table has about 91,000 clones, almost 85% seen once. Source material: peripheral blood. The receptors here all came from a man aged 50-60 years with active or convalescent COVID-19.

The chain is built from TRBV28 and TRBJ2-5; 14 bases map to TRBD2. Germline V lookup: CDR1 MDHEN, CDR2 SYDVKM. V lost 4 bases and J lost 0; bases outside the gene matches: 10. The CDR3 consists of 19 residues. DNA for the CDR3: TGTGCCAGCAGTTCGACTAGCGGGGGGGCGATTTTGTACCAAGAGACCCAGTACTTC. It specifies CASSSTSGGAILYQETQYF.

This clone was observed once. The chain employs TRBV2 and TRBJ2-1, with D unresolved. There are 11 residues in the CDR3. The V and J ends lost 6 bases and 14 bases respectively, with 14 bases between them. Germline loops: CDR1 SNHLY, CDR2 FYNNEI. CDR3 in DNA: TGTGCCAGCAGGGAACAAGCGATAAAGTTCTTC. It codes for CASREQAIKFF.

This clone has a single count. For the CDR3, the DNA is TGCGCCAGCAGCCAAGGGGGGGGCTCTAATGAAAAACTGTTTTTT. Protein product: CASSQGGGSNEKLFF. The genes are TRBV4-3 and TRBJ1-4; the D gene is possibly TRBD1 (6 bases). The V gene lost 1 base and the J gene lost 3 bases, with 9 bases spanning the gap. The germline gives CDR1 LGHNA, CDR2 YSLEER. This CDR3 has 15 residues.

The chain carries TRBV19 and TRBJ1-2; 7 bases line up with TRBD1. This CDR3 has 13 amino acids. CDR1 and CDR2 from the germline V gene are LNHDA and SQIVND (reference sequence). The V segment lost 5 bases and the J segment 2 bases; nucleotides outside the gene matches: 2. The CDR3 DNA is TGTGCCAGTAGTGTGGGACAGAACTATGGCTACACCTTC. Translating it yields CASSVGQNYGYTF.

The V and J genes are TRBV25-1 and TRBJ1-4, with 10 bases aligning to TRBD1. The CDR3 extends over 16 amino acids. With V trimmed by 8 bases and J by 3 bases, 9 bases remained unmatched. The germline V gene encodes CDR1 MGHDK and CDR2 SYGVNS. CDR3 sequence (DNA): TGTGCCAGCCGACAGACAGGGGGCGCGGCTAATGAAAAACTGTTTTTT. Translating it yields CASRQTGGAANEKLFF.

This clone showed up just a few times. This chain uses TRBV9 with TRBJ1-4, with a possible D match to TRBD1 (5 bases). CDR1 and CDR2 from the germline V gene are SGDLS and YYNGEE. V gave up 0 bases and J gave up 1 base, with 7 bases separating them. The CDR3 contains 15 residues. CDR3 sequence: CASSVAGGTNEKLFF. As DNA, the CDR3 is TGTGCCAGCAGCGTAGCGGGGGGAACTAATGAAAAACTGTTTTTT.

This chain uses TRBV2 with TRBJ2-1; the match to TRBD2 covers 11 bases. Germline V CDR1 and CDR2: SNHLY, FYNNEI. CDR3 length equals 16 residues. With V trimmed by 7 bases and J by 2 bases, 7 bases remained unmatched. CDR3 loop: CASTETSGAPYNEQFF. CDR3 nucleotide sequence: TGTGCCAGCACCGAGACTAGCGGGGCCCCCTACAATGAGCAGTTCTTC.

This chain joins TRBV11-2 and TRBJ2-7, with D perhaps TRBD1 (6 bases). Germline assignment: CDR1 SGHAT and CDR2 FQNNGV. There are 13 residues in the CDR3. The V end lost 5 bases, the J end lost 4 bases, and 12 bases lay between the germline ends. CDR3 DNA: TGTGCCAGCAGCGCAGACAGGACATACGAGCAGTACTTC. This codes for CASSADRTYEQYF.

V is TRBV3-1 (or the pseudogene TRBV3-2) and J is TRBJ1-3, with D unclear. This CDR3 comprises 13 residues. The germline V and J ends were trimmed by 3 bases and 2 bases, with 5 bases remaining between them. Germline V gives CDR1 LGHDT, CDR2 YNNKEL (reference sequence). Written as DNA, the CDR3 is TGTGCCAGCAGCCATTCGGCTGGAAACACCATATATTTT. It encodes CASSHSAGNTIYF.

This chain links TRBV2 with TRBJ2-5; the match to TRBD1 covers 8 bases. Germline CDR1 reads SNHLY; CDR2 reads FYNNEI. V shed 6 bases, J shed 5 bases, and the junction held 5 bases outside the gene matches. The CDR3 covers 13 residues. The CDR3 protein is CASRGQEGETQYF. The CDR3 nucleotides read TGTGCCAGCAGGGGACAGGAAGGGGAGACCCAGTACTTC.